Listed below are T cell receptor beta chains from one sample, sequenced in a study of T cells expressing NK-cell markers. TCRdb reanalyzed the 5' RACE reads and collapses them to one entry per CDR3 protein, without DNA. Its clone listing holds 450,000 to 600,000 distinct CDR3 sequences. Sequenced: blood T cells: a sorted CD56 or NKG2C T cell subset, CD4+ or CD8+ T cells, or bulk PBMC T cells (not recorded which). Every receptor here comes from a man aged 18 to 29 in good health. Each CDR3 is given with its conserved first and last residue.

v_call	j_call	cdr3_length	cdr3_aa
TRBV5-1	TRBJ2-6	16	CASSLTGSTGANVLTF
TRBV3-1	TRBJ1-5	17	CASSQASSGRGNQPQHF
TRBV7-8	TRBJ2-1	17	CASSPGVAGGPRNEQFF
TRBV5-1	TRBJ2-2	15	CASSRDGTNTGELFF
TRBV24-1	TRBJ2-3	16	CATSDPAGTKLDTQYF
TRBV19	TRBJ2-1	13	CASSIPGLPEQFF
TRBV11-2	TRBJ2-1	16	CASSLEFKLQGNEQFF
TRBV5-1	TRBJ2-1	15	CASSLDGTRLNEQFF
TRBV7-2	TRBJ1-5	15	CASSLTGRSNQPQHF
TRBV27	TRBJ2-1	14	CASRSLASGGEQFF
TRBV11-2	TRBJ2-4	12	CASSLVGDIQYF
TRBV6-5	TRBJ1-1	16	CASSYSPTAMNTEAFF
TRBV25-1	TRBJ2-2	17	CASSLTTGGTNTGELFF
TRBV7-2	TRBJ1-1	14	CASPPGALNTEAFF
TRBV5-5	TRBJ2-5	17	CASSLVPAGMGFETQYF
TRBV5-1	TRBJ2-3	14	CASRFPTGSDTQYF
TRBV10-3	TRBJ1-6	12	CAIKNRDSPLHF
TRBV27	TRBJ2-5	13	CASSSLPLETQYF
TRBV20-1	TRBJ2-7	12	CSALPTSGRQYF
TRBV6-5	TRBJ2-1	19	CASSYSGGHLISSYNEQFF
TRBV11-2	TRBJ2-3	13	CASSLTNGDTQYF
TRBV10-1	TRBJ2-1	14	CASSELASYNEQFF
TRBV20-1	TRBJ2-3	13	CSKGLGTADTQYF
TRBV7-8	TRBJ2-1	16	CASSEPGLAGNNEQFF
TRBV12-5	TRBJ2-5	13	CASGLDSEETQYF
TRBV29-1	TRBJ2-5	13	CSVGRSRGPSQYF
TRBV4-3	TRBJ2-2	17	CASSQDSRRGETGELFF
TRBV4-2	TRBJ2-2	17	CASSQRNSGSESGELFF
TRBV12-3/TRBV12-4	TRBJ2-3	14	CASSQNGATDTQYF
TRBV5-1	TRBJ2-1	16	CASSGSSGRRSDEQFF
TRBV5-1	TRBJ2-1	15	CASTAVTSGNNEQFF
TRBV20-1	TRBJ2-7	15	CSANTGQGSPYEQYF
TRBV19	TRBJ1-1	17	CASSMDPPRRENTEAFF
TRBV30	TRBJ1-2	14	CASLWTGPLRGYTF
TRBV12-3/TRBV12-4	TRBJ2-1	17	CASSPPRTNKDNNEQFF
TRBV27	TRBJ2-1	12	CASSTQDWKQFF
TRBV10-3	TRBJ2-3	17	CAISDLLAGGETDTQYF
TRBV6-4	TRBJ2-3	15	CASSDGGGSTDTQYF
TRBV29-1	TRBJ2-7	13	CSVVGDRTYEQYF
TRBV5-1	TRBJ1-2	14	CASSLSTGAEGYTF
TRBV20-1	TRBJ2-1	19	CSATPLVAGEGNSYNEQFF
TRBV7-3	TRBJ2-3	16	CASSPKIAGLTDTQYF
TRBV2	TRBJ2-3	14	CASSWRGTTDTQYF
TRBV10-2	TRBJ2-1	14	CASSGDSGINEQFF
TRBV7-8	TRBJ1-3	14	CASSTRSSGNTIYF
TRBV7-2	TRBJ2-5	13	CASSLLGIGTQYF
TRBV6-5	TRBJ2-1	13	CASSYPGRNEQFF